This T cell receptor beta chain emerged from a study of vaccination and CD4 T cells after COVID-19. Study context: Taking of post-vaccine samples occurred a median approximately 67 days after dose two (range 14 to 241). SARS-CoV-2, HCoV-NL63, HCoV-OC43 and HCoV-229E supplied the overlapping spike peptides used to stimulate cells. The study, taken as a whole, reports: Post-infection sampling omitted early timepoints and covered relatively few convalescent patients.

The treatment was: roughly ten-day PBMC culture with coronavirus spike peptide pools or control peptides (ViraFEST assay). Samples of CD4+ T cells were obtained from the unexposed donor before the COVID-19 pandemic (2011-2018). Whenever cell numbers allowed, CD4+ T cells from unexposed donors were probed with SARS-CoV-2 S/N and four cold-coronavirus spikes. The study sequenced cultured CD4+ T cell DNA using the Oncomine TCR Beta short-read assay. TCRdb called the PCR reads again in MiXCR, with one record for every CDR3 protein. The table lists 10,000 or so distinct CDR3 sequences, 48% of them singletons. A remark on this clonotype: Its target is not known.

The sample was CD4+ T cells from blood, cultured in vitro. This receptor was identified in a human donor in good health.

The CDR3 DNA sequence: TGTGCCAGCAGTTACTCGACCCTAGGGGGCTACACCTTC. It encodes CASSYSTLGGYTF. This rearrangement joins TRBV6-2 or TRBV6-3 to TRBJ1-2; D is undetermined. The germline V gene encodes CDR1 MNHEY and CDR2 SVGEGT. This CDR3 has 13 amino acids. V lost 0 bases and J lost 8, with 10 bases in between.